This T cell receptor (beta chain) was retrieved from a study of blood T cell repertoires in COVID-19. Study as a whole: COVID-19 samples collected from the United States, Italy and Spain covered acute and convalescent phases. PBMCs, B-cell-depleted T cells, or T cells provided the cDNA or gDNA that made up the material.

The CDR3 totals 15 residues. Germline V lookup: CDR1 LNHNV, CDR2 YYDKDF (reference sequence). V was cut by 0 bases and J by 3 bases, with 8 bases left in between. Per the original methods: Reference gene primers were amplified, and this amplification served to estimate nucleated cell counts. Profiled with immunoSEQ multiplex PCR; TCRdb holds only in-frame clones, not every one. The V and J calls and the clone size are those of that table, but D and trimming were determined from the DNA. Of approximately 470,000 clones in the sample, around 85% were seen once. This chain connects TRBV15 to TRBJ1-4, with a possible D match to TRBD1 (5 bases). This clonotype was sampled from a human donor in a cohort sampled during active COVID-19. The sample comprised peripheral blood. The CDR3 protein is CATSRDRGANEKLFF. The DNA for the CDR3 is TGTGCCACCAGCAGAGATCGGGGGGCTAATGAAAAACTGTTTTTT.